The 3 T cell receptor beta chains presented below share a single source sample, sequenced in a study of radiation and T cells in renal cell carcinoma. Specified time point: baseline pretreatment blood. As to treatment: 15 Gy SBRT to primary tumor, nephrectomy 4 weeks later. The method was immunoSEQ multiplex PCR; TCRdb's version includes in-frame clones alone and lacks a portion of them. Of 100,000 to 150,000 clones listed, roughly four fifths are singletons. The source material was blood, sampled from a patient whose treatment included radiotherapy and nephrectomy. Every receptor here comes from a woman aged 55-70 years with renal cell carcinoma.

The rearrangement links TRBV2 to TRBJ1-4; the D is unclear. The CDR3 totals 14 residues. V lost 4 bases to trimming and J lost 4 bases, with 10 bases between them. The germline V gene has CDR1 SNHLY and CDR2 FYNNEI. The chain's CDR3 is CASSAYGDNEKLFF. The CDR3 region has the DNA TGTGCCAGCAGTGCCTACGGGGATAATGAAAAACTGTTTTTT.

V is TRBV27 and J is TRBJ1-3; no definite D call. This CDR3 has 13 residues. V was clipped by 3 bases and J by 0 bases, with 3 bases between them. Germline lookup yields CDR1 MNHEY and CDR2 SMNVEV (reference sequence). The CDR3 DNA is TGTGCCAGCAGTTTCAGCTCTGGAAACACCATATATTTT. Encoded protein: CASSFSSGNTIYF.

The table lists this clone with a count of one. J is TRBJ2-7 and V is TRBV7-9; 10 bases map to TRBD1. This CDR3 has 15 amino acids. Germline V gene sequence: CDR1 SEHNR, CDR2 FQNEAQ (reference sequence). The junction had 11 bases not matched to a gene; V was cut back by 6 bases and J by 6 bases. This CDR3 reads CASRLQEGTGVEQYF. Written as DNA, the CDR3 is TGTGCCAGCAGACTCCAAGAGGGGACAGGGGTCGAGCAGTACTTC.